The rows below give T cell receptor beta chains drawn from one sample of a study of CD8 T cells in ankylosing spondylitis. TCRdb reanalysed the 5' RACE reads using MiXCR and keeps one entry per CDR3 protein. The sample has approximately 150,000 distinct CDR3 sequences; roughly 34% are singletons. The source material was synovial fluid, either unsorted or a sorted T cell fraction (not recorded which). These TCRs come from a male donor with ankylosing spondylitis. Both conserved end residues are part of each CDR3. Fields, in order: clone size, V gene, D gene, J gene, CDR3 protein, CDR3 DNA. The D gene is left open where the match is weak. Clone size, where shown, is once, few, many, or a class for clones that have expanded.

many	TRBV20-1	TRBD2	TRBJ2-1	CSAGTSGGSGQFF	TGCAGCGCCGGGACTAGCGGGGGGAGTGGGCAGTTCTTC
few	TRBV6-6	TRBD2	TRBJ2-7	CASSPGGGEQYF	TGTGCCAGCAGTCCCGGGGGGGGCGAGCAGTACTTC
-	TRBV12-3/TRBV12-4	-	TRBJ1-5	CASSLQINQPQHF	TGTGCCAGCAGTTTGCAGATCAATCAGCCCCAGCATTTT
-	TRBV29-1	-	TRBJ2-3	CSVGVVGNEAHF	TGCAGCGTTGGGGTTGTTGGGAACGAAGCCCATTTT
-	TRBV29-1	TRBD2	TRBJ2-3	CSGRLAGGGTQYF	TGCAGCGGTCGACTAGCGGGAGGCGGTACGCAGTATTTT
few	TRBV27	-	TRBJ1-2	CASSLSTGVGGYGYTF	TGTGCCAGCAGTTTATCGACTGGGGTTGGCGGCTATGGCTACACCTTC
few	TRBV29-1	-	TRBJ2-1	CSVEDRVFIQNEQFF	TGCAGCGTTGAAGACAGGGTCTTCATTCAGAATGAGCAGTTCTTC
-	TRBV2	TRBD1	TRBJ1-2	CASSEFDRASNYGYTF	TGTGCCAGCAGTGAATTCGACAGGGCCTCTAACTATGGCTACACCTTC
once	TRBV7-2	-	TRBJ2-7	CASSWTPNLSYEQYF	TGTGCCAGCAGCTGGACGCCGAATCTATCCTACGAGCAGTACTTC
-	TRBV18	-	TRBJ2-3	CASSPGRTDTQYF	TGTGCCAGCTCACCTGGCAGAACAGATACGCAGTATTTT
-	TRBV6-5	-	TRBJ1-4	CASSSGRGRAEKLFF	TGTGCCAGCAGTTCCGGCCGGGGCCGGGCTGAAAAACTGTTTTTT
-	TRBV20-1	TRBD2	TRBJ2-5	CSAGTSGGSQETQYF	TGCAGTGCTGGGACTAGCGGGGGGTCCCAAGAGACCCAGTACTTC
-	TRBV7-2	-	TRBJ2-1	CASSFSGYNEQFF	TGTGCCAGCAGCTTTTCGGGGTACAATGAGCAGTTCTTC
few	TRBV12-3/TRBV12-4	TRBD2	TRBJ2-5	CASSTGGQATQYF	TGTGCCAGCTCTACGGGGGGGCAGGCGACCCAGTACTTC
once	TRBV7-2	TRBD2	TRBJ2-4	CASSLVAGGGNIQYF	TGTGCCAGCAGCTTAGTAGCGGGAGGCGGAAACATTCAGTACTTC
-	TRBV2	-	TRBJ2-1	CASRASSYNEQFF	TGTGCCAGCAGGGCGAGCTCCTACAATGAGCAGTTCTTC
once	TRBV24-1	TRBD1	TRBJ2-5	CATSDLLDRRETQYF	TGTGCCACCAGTGATTTGCTGGACAGGCGAGAGACCCAGTACTTC
-	TRBV20-1	-	TRBJ2-7	CSASGLTSYEQYF	TGCAGTGCATCGGGACTGACCTCCTACGAGCAGTACTTC
few	TRBV20-1	-	TRBJ1-1	CSAWTGPEAFF	TGCAGTGCTTGGACTGGCCCTGAAGCTTTCTTT
-	TRBV5-1	-	TRBJ2-3	CASSWGVGTADTQYF	TGCGCCAGCAGCTGGGGGGTGGGGACTGCAGATACGCAGTATTTT
-	TRBV6-5	-	TRBJ1-6	CASSYSRVANSPLHF	TGTGCCAGCAGTTACTCGCGTGTGGCGAATTCACCCCTCCACTTT
-	TRBV4-1	-	TRBJ2-3	CASSQDTKAGSTDTQYF	TGCGCCAGCAGCCAAGATACTAAGGCTGGTAGCACAGATACGCAGTATTTT
-	TRBV4-1	TRBD1	TRBJ1-2	CASSLDPTGRGGYTF	TGCGCCAGCAGCCTCGACCCGACAGGGAGGGGTGGCTACACCTTC
-	TRBV3-1	-	TRBJ1-2	CASSQETGLGSLVYGYTF	TGTGCCAGCAGCCAAGAAACAGGGTTGGGATCATTGGTCTATGGCTACACCTTC
few	TRBV7-2	-	TRBJ1-5	CASSLFRASYSNQPQHF	TGTGCCAGCAGCTTATTTAGGGCCTCTTATAGCAATCAGCCCCAGCATTTT
few	TRBV15	-	TRBJ2-2	CATSPRPGNTGELFF	TGTGCCACCAGCCCGAGGCCAGGCAACACCGGGGAGCTGTTTTTT
-	TRBV5-1	-	TRBJ1-1	CASSLDWDTEAFF	TGCGCCAGCAGCTTGGACTGGGACACTGAAGCTTTCTTT
few	TRBV5-1	-	TRBJ2-7	CASSLEGRYEQYF	TGCGCCAGCAGCTTGGAAGGACGTTACGAGCAGTACTTC
-	TRBV15	-	TRBJ1-2	CATSRGPGLYGYTF	TGTGCCACCAGCAGAGGCCCGGGCCTCTATGGCTACACCTTC
-	TRBV24-1	TRBD2	TRBJ2-3	CATSDLFVAGGRTDTQYF	TGTGCCACCAGTGATTTGTTTGTAGCGGGGGGACGCACAGATACGCAGTATTTT
many	TRBV28	TRBD2	TRBJ2-2	CASSLLSGAYTGELFF	TGTGCCAGCAGTTTATTGAGCGGGGCCTACACCGGGGAGCTGTTTTTT
-	TRBV28	-	TRBJ1-5	CASSFQGTNQPQHF	TGTGCCAGCAGTTTCCAGGGAACTAATCAGCCCCAGCATTTT
-	TRBV6-2/TRBV6-3	-	TRBJ2-1	CASTYRQGALPSYNEQFF	TGTGCCAGCACATACCGGCAGGGCGCCCTCCCCTCCTACAATGAGCAGTTCTTC
-	TRBV6-2/TRBV6-3	-	TRBJ1-1	CASSSNRENTEAFF	TGTGCCAGCAGTTCTAACAGGGAGAACACTGAAGCTTTCTTT
many	TRBV6-5	-	TRBJ2-2	CASSYFIGAGELFF	TGTGCCAGCAGTTATTTTATAGGGGCTGGGGAGCTGTTTTTT
-	TRBV6-1	-	TRBJ2-7	CASSEQVGSNRYEQYF	TGTGCCAGCAGTGAACAGGTCGGGAGTAATAGATACGAGCAGTACTTC
once	TRBV12-3/TRBV12-4	-	TRBJ2-7	CASSLLAWEQYF	TGTGCCAGCAGTTTATTAGCGTGGGAGCAGTACTTC
-	TRBV3-1	-	TRBJ1-1	CASSQRSTGYTEAFF	TGTGCCAGCAGCCAAAGGAGTACAGGCTACACTGAAGCTTTCTTT
-	TRBV4-1	TRBD1	TRBJ1-3	CASSQDVGQGKRGNTIYF	TGCGCCAGCAGCCAAGATGTGGGACAGGGGAAGCGTGGAAACACCATATATTTT
-	TRBV7-2	TRBD2	TRBJ2-3	CASSKIAGAGWTDTQYF	TGTGCCAGCAGCAAGATAGCGGGAGCGGGCTGGACAGATACGCAGTATTTT
-	TRBV4-2	TRBD2	TRBJ2-1	CASSPYERGGGGSYNEQFF	TGTGCCAGCAGCCCCTATGAGCGGGGTGGTGGAGGATCCTACAATGAGCAGTTCTTC
many	TRBV5-1	-	TRBJ2-7	CASSSGDQYHEQYF	TGCGCCAGCAGCTCCGGGGACCAGTACCACGAGCAGTACTTC
few	TRBV5-1	-	TRBJ1-5	CASSFLPLQGSQPQHF	TGCGCCAGCAGCTTCCTACCCCTTCAGGGTAGTCAGCCCCAGCATTTT
many	TRBV7-2	TRBD2	TRBJ2-3	CASTIAGGGVDTQYF	TGTGCCAGCACCATAGCGGGAGGGGGGGTCGATACGCAGTATTTT
-	TRBV5-1	-	TRBJ1-1	CASSFGVGMNTEAFF	TGCGCCAGCAGCTTTGGTGTGGGTATGAACACTGAAGCTTTCTTT
-	TRBV27	-	TRBJ2-3	CASGATPAGDTQYF	TGTGCCAGCGGAGCTACGCCGGCCGGGGATACGCAGTATTTT
-	TRBV15	TRBD1	TRBJ2-1	CATSRLTGKKGDEQFF	TGTGCCACCAGCAGGTTGACAGGGAAAAAGGGAGATGAGCAGTTCTTC
few	TRBV20-1	TRBD1	TRBJ2-1	CSAHRQGSSYNEQFF	TGCAGTGCTCACCGACAGGGGAGCTCCTACAATGAGCAGTTCTTC
many	TRBV11-1	-	TRBJ2-1	CASSLSSLGNEQFF	TGTGCCAGCAGCTTAAGCAGTTTGGGGAATGAGCAGTTCTTC
-	TRBV29-1	TRBD1	TRBJ1-2	CSVERSAGQGGPNRF	TGCAGCGTTGAAAGGTCAGCGGGCCAGGGGGGCCCTAATCGATTC
many	TRBV6-2/TRBV6-3	TRBD1	TRBJ1-5	CASSPDRGLFGNQPQHF	TGTGCCAGCAGCCCGGACAGGGGGCTTTTCGGCAATCAGCCCCAGCATTTT
few	TRBV9	-	TRBJ1-1	CASSVDGDHEAFF	TGTGCCAGCAGCGTAGACGGGGACCATGAAGCTTTCTTT
few	TRBV3-1	TRBD1	TRBJ1-2	CASSPRVPGQGGYGYTF	TGTGCCAGCAGCCCCAGAGTCCCGGGACAGGGAGGCTATGGCTACACCTTC
-	TRBV5-1	-	TRBJ2-5	CASSPTRGAQETQYF	TGCGCCAGCAGCCCGACAAGGGGAGCCCAAGAGACCCAGTACTTC
few	TRBV9	TRBD2	TRBJ2-3	CASSGLAGGDTQYF	TGTGCCAGCAGCGGACTAGCGGGAGGGGATACGCAGTATTTT
-	TRBV11-2	TRBD2	TRBJ2-1	CASSLDLGLAGGPPYNEQFF	TGTGCCAGCAGCTTAGACTTGGGACTAGCGGGGGGGCCGCCCTACAATGAGCAGTTCTTC
-	TRBV2	TRBD2	TRBJ2-1	CASRGGTSGKQFF	TGTGCCAGCAGGGGGGGGACTAGCGGAAAGCAGTTCTTC